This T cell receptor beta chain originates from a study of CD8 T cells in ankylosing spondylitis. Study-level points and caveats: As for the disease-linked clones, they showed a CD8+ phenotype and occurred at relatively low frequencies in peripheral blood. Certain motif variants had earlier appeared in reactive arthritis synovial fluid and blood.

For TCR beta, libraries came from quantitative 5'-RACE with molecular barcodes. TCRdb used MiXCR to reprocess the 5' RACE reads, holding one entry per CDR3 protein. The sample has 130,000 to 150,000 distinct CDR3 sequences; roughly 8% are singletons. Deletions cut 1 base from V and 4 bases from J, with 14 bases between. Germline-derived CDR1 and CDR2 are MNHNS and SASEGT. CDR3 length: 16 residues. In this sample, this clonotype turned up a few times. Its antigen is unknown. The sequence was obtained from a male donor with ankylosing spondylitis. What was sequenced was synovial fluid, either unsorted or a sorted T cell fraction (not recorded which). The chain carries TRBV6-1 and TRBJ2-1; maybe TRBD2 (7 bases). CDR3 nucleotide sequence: TGTGCCAGCAGTGAAGAAGGGGGGGGAGGTTACAATGAGCAGTTCTTC. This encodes CASSEEGGGGYNEQFF.